This passage covers 13 T cell receptor beta chains from one sample sequenced in a study of shared clonotypes between healthy human individuals. Using immunoSEQ multiplex PCR, the repertoire was profiled, and TCRdb retains in-frame clones only, with some absent. This table holds roughly 2.5 million clones, roughly nine tenths found once. Sequences were obtained from naive CD4+ T cells sorted from blood. Subset: CD45RA+ positively selected. These receptors originate from a man younger than 35 in good health.

In its sample, this clone was seen once. This chain connects TRBV28 to TRBJ1-5; D may be TRBD1 (6 bases). Per the germline V gene, CDR1 is MDHEN and CDR2 is SYDVKM. This CDR3 is 15 amino acids long. Deletions cut 7 bases from V and 5 bases from J, with 18 bases between. CDR3 DNA: TGTGCCAGCACCATAGGAGGGGGGAGGTATCAGCCCCAGCATTTT. It encodes CASTIGGGRYQPQHF. The full variable domain, its missing parts supplied by reference TRBV28 and TRBJ1-5, is DVKVTQSSRYLVKRTGEKVFLECVQDMDHENMFWYRQDPGLGLRLIYFSYDVKMKEKGDIPEGYSVSREKKERFSLILESASTNQTSMYLCASTIGGGRYQPQHFGDGTRLSIL.

The V call is TRBV28, the J call TRBJ1-1; unclear D gene. Trimming stripped 1 base from V and 0 bases from J, with 9 bases between. CDR1 MDHEN and CDR2 SYDVKM come from the germline V gene. The CDR3 consists of 15 residues. The CDR3 is CASSLYPEMNTEAFF. CDR3 nucleotide sequence: TGTGCCAGCAGTTTATATCCCGAAATGAACACTGAAGCTTTCTTT. The variable domain in full, completed from reference TRBV28 and TRBJ1-1, reads DVKVTQSSRYLVKRTGEKVFLECVQDMDHENMFWYRQDPGLGLRLIYFSYDVKMKEKGDIPEGYSVSREKKERFSLILESASTNQTSMYLCASSLYPEMNTEAFFGQGTRLTVV.

As concerns this clone: The same CDR3 can be traced to other DNA sequences in this sample. This chain uses TRBV5-4 with TRBJ2-5; a possible D gene is TRBD2 (7 bases). Germline values: CDR1 SGHNT, CDR2 YYREEE (reference sequence). CDR3 length: 14 amino acids. Trimming stripped 4 bases from V and 5 bases from J, with 15 bases between. This chain's CDR3 is CASSPTGGRETQYF. In DNA form, the CDR3 reads TGTGCCAGCAGCCCGACGGGGGGCCGGGAGACCCAGTACTTC. The variable domain in full, with the rest retrieved from reference TRBV5-4 and TRBJ2-5, is ETGVTQSPTHLIKTRGQQVTLRCSSQSGHNTVSWYQQALGQGPQFIFQYYREEENGRGNFPPRFSGLQFPNYSSELNVNALELDDSALYLCASSPTGGRETQYFGPGTRLLVL.

The chain combines TRBV4-3 with TRBJ2-5; D gene ambiguous. The CDR3 sequence is 15 residues long. V lost 2 bases to trimming and J lost 5 bases, with 15 bases between them. From germline, CDR1 is LGHNA and CDR2 YSLEER. The CDR3 is CASSQTRTRLETQYF. CDR3 DNA sequence: TGCGCCAGCAGCCAAACCCGGACGAGGTTGGAGACCCAGTACTTC.

Only one count was recorded for this clone. The chain couples TRBV2 to TRBJ1-2; 9 positions agree with TRBD1. In germline, CDR1 is SNHLY, CDR2 FYNNEI. The trim removed 6 bases at V and 7 bases at J, leaving 3 bases unmatched. The CDR3 covers 12 residues. CDR3 residues: CASRGDRVGYTF. The CDR3 DNA sequence: TGTGCCAGCAGGGGGGACAGGGTTGGCTACACCTTC.

The chain joins TRBV19 to TRBJ2-3; D not resolved. The CDR3 length is 13 residues. Looked up from germline, CDR1 is LNHDA and CDR2 is SQIVND (reference sequence). V lost 3 bases and J 3 bases, leaving 7 bases between the germline ends. CDR3 region: CASSIDGTDTQYF. For the CDR3, the DNA is TGTGCCAGTAGTATCGATGGGACAGATACGCAGTATTTT. The entire variable domain, with the rest obtained from reference TRBV19 and TRBJ2-3, is as follows: DGGITQSPKYLFRKEGQNVTLSCEQNLNHDAMYWYRQDPGQGLRLIYYSQIVNDFQKGDIAEGYSVSREKKESFPLTVTSAQKNPTAFYLCASSIDGTDTQYFGPGTRLTVL.

In the case of this clone: Distinct nucleotide sequences in the sample also encode this CDR3. The chain joins TRBV7-2 to TRBJ2-1; 10 bases map to TRBD2. The germline V gene has CDR1 SGHTA and CDR2 FQGNSA. The CDR3 is made up of 15 amino acids. The trim removed 3 bases at V and 4 bases at J, leaving 3 bases unmatched. CDR3 residues: CASSFSGGSYNEQFF. CDR3 bases: TGTGCCAGCAGCTTTAGCGGGGGGAGTTACAATGAGCAGTTCTTC.

The chain links TRBV5-4 to TRBJ1-2; 9 positions agree with TRBD1. Germline CDR1 reads SGHNT; CDR2 reads YYREEE (reference sequence). The CDR3 totals 14 residues. V dropped 4 bases and J dropped 7; count of bases not matched to a gene: 8. For the CDR3, the DNA is TGTGCCAGCAGCCCTCAGGACAGGGGCTCTGGCTACACCTTC. Protein product: CASSPQDRGSGYTF.

V usage is TRBV27 and J usage is TRBJ1-3; D gene uncertain. Per the germline V gene, CDR1 is MNHEY and CDR2 is SMNVEV (reference sequence). The CDR3 runs to 13 residues. The V gene lost 4 bases and the J gene lost 7 bases, with 11 bases spanning the gap. Here the CDR3 reads CASSSTAQNTIYF. The CDR3 coding sequence is TGTGCCAGCAGTTCCACAGCCCAGAACACCATATATTTT.

This rearrangement joins TRBV6-4 to TRBJ1-1, with TRBD1 as a possible D gene (5 bases). CDR3 length equals 11 residues. In germline, CDR1 is MRHNA, CDR2 SNTAGT. Deletions cut 8 bases from V and 7 bases from J, with 11 bases between. In nucleotides, the CDR3 is TGTGCCAGCCGGGACGGCTTTGAAGCTTTCTTT. Residues: CASRDGFEAFF.

The chain joins TRBV18 to TRBJ2-6; TRBD1 matches at 12 bases. CDR3 size: 18 residues. CDR1 is KGHSH and CDR2 is LQKENI in the germline V gene. V shed 0 bases, J shed 2 bases, and the junction held 2 bases outside the gene matches. CDR3 region: CASSPPGQGATGANVLTF. The CDR3 bases are TGTGCCAGCTCACCACCGGGACAGGGGGCGACTGGGGCCAACGTCCTGACTTTC. The full variable domain, its missing parts supplied by reference TRBV18 and TRBJ2-6, is NAGVMQNPRHLVRRRGQEARLRCSPMKGHSHVYWYRQLPEEGLKFMVYLQKENIIDESGMPKERFSAEFPKEGPSILRIQQVVRGDSAAYFCASSPPGQGATGANVLTFGAGSRLTVL.

The rearrangement joins TRBV7-8 to TRBJ1-2; D gene uncertain. Germline-derived CDR1 and CDR2 are SGHVS and FQNEAQ. The CDR3 is 14 amino acids. V lost 7 bases and J lost 0, with 12 bases in between. The CDR3 protein is CASTPLGPNYGYTF. The CDR3 DNA reads as TGTGCCAGCACCCCCTTGGGTCCTAACTATGGCTACACCTTC.

DNA for the CDR3: TGTGCCAGCAGTTACTCCACCGGGACCCGCTACGAGCAGTACTTC. Its protein is CASSYSTGTRYEQYF. The chain combines TRBV6-5 with TRBJ2-7; D tentatively fits TRBD1 or TRBD2 (5 bases each). Germline assignment: CDR1 MNHEY and CDR2 SVGAGI. The ends were cut back, 0 bases at V and 3 bases at J, with 12 bases in the middle. The CDR3 length is 15 residues.